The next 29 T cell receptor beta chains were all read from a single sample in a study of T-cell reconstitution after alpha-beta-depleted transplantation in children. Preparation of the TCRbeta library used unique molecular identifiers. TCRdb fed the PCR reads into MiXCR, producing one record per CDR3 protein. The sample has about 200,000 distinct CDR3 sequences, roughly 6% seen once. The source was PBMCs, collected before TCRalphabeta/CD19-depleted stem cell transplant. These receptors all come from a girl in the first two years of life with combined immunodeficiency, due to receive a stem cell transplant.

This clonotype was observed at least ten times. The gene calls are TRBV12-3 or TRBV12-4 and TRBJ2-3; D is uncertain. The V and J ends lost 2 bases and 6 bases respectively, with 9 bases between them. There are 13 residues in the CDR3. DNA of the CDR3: TGTGCCAGCAGTTTAAACCAGGTGGATACGCAGTATTTT. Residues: CASSLNQVDTQYF.

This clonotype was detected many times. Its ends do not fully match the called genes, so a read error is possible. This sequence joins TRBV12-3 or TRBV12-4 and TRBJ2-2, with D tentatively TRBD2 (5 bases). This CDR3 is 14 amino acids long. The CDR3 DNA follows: TGTGCCAGCAATTTACTAGGAGTAGCCGGGGAGCTGTTTTTT. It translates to CASNLLGVAGELFF.

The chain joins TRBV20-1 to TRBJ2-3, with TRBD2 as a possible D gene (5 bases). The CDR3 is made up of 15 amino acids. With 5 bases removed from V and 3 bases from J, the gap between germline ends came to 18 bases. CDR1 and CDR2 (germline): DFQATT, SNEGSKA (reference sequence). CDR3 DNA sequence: TGCAGTGCTCCCGCAGTGGAAGAGGGAACAGATACGCAGTATTTT. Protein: CSAPAVEEGTDTQYF.

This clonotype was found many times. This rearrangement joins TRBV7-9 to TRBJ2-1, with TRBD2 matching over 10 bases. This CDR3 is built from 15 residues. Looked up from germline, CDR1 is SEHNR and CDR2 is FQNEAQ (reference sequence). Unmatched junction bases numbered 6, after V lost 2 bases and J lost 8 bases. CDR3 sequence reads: CASSLWLAGAYEQFF. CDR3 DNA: TGTGCCAGCAGCTTATGGCTAGCGGGAGCGTATGAGCAGTTCTTC.

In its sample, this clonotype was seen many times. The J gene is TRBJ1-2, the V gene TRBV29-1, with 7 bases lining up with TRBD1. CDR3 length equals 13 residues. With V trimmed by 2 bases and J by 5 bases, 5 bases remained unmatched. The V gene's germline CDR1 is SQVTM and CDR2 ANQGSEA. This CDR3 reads CSVERQGVYGYTF. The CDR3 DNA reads TGCAGCGTTGAAAGACAGGGTGTGTATGGCTACACCTTC.

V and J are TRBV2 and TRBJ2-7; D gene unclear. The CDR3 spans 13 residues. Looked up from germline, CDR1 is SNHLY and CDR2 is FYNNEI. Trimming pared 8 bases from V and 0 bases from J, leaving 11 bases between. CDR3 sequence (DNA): TGTGCCAGCGACCTACGGAGCTCCTACGAGCAGTACTTC. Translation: CASDLRSSYEQYF.

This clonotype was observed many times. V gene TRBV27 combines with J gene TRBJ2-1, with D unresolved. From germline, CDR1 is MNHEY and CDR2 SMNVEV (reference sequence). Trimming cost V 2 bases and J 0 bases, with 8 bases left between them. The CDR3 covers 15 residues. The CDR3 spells CASSLIPASYNEQFF. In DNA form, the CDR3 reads TGTGCCAGCAGTTTAATTCCGGCCTCCTACAATGAGCAGTTCTTC.

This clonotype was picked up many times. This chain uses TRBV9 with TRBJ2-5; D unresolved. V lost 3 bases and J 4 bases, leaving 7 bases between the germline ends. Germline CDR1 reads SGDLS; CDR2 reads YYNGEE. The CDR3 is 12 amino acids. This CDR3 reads CASSGASETQYF. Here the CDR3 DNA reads TGTGCCAGCAGCGGAGCGTCAGAGACCCAGTACTTC.

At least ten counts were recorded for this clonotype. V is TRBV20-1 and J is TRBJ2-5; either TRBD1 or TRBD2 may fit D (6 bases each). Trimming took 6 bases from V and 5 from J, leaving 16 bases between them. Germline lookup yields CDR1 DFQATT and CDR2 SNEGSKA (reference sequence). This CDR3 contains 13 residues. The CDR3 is CSANRGAGETQYF. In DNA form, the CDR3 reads TGCAGTGCCAATAGGGGGGCGGGCGAGACCCAGTACTTC.

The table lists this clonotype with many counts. CDR3 in amino acids: CSVASGRGYEQYF. The DNA of the CDR3 is TGCAGCGTTGCGTCAGGGAGGGGCTACGAGCAGTACTTC. V gene TRBV29-1 combines with J gene TRBJ2-7; the match to TRBD2 covers 7 bases. Germline V lookup: CDR1 SQVTM, CDR2 ANQGSEA. Trimming cost V 4 bases and J 3 bases; bases outside gene matches: 6. This CDR3 has 13 amino acids.

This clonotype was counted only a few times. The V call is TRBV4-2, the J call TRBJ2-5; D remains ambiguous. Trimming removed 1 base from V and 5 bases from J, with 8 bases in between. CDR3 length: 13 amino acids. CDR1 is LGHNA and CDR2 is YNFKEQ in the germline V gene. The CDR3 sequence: CASSQGFLETQYF. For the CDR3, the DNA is TGTGCCAGCAGCCAAGGGTTTCTCGAGACCCAGTACTTC.

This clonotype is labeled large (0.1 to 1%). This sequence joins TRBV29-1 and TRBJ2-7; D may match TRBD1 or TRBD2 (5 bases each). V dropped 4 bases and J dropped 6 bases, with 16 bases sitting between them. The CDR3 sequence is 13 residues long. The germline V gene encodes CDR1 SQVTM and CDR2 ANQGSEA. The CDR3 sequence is CSVAGIARGEQYF. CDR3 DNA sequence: TGCAGCGTTGCCGGAATAGCGAGGGGCGAGCAGTACTTC.

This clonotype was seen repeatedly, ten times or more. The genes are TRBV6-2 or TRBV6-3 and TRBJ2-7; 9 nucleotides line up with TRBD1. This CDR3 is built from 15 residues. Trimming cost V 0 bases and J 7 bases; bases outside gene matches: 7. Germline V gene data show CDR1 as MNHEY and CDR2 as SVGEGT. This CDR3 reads CASSYSTGGMGEQYF. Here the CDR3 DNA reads TGTGCCAGCAGTTACTCGACAGGGGGTATGGGGGAGCAGTACTTC.

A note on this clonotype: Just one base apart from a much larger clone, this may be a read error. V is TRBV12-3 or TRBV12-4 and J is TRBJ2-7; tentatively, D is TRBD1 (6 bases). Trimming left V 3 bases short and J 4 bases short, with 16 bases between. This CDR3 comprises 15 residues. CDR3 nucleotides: TGTGCCAGCAGTTTCCCCGGGACATGGGGATACGAGCAGTACTTC. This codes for CASSFPGTWGYEQYF.

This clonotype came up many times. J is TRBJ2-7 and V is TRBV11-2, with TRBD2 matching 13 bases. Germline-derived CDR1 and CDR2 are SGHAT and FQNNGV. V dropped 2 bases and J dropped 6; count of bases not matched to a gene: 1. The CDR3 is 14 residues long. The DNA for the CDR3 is TGTGCCAGCAGCTTAACTAGCGGGGGGGCCGAGCAGTACTTC. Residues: CASSLTSGGAEQYF.

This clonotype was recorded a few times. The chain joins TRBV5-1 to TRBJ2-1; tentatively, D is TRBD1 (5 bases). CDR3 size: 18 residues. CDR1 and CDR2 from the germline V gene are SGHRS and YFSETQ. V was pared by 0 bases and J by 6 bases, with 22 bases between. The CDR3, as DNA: TGCGCCAGCAGCTTGGATCCCCCAGGCCCAGGTGGGGCCAATGAGCAGTTCTTC. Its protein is CASSLDPPGPGGANEQFF.

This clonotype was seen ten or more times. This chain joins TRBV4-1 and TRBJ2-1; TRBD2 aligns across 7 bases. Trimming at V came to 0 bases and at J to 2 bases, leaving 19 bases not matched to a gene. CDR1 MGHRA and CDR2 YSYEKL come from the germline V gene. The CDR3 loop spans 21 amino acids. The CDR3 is CASSQETQREFPPTTYNEQFF. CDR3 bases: TGCGCCAGCAGCCAAGAAACACAGCGGGAATTCCCCCCGACGACCTACAATGAGCAGTTCTTC.

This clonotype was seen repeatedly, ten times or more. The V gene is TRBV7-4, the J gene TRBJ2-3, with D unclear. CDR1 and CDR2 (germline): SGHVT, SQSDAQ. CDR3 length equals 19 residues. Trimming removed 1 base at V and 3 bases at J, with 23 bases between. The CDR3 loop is CASSLEIDPGRQTTDTQYF. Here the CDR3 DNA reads TGTGCCAGCAGCTTAGAAATAGACCCGGGTCGTCAGACGACAGATACGCAGTATTTT.

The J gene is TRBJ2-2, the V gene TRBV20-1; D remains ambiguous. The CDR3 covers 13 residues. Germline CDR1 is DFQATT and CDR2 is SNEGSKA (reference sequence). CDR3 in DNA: TGCTGCTTCTGTGTGGCGAACACCGGGGAGCTGTTTTTT. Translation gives CCFCVANTGELFF.

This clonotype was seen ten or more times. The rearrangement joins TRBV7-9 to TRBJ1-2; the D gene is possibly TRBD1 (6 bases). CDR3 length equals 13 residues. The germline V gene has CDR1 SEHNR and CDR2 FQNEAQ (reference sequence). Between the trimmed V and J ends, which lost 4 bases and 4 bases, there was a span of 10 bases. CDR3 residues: CASSSDRIYGYTF. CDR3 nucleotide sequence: TGTGCCAGCAGCTCCGACAGGATCTATGGCTACACCTTC.

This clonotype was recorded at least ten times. The chain's CDR3 is CSVDGGPGGGNIQYF. In nucleotides, the CDR3 is TGCAGCGTTGATGGTGGACCCGGGGGTGGGAACATTCAGTACTTC. This chain links TRBV29-1 with TRBJ2-4, with D possibly being TRBD2 (6 bases). The length of the CDR3 is 15 residues. The V end was cut by 3 bases, the J end by 7 bases, with 19 bases between. CDR1 is SQVTM, CDR2 ANQGSEA, per germline. Based on the CDR3 plus reference TRBV29-1 and TRBJ2-4, the full variable domain is SAVISQKPSRDICQRGTSLTIQCQVDSQVTMMFWYRQQPGQSLTLIATANQGSEATYESGFVIDKFPISRPNLTFSTLTVSNMSPEDSSIYLCSVDGGPGGGNIQYFGAGTRLSVL.

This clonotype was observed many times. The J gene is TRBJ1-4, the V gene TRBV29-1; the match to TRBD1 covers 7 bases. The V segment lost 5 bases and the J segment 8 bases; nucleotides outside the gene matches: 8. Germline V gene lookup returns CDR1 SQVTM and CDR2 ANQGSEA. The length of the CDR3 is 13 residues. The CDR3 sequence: CSVRGTDGEKLFF. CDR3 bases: TGCAGCGTTCGGGGGACAGATGGCGAAAAACTGTTTTTT.

CDR3 DNA: TGTGCCAGCAGCGTAGCCCCAACACCGGGACACCTGTGGACCGGGGAGCTGTTTTTT. The encoded protein is CASSVAPTPGHLWTGELFF. The chain employs TRBV9 and TRBJ2-2; weak D call: TRBD1 (6 bases). V dropped 0 bases and J dropped 5 bases, with 23 bases sitting between them. The CDR3 has 19 residues. Germline CDR1 reads SGDLS; CDR2 reads YYNGEE.

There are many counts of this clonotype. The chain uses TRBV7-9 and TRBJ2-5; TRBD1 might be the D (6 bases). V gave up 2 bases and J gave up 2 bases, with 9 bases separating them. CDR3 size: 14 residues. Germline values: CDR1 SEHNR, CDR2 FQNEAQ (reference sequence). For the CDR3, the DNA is TGTGCCAGCAGCTTAACGACAGGTCAAGAGACCCAGTACTTC. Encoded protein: CASSLTTGQETQYF. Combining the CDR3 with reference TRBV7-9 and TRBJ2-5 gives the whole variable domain DTGVSQNPRHKITKRGQNVTFRCDPISEHNRLYWYRQTLGQGPEFLTYFQNEAQLEKSRLLSDRFSAERPKGSFSTLEIQRTEQGDSAMYLCASSLTTGQETQYFGPGTRLLVL.

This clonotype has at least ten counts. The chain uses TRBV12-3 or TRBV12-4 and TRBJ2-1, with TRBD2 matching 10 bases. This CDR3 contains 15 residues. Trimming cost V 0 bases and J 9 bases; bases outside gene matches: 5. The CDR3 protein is CASSLAGLATSEQFF. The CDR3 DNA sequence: TGTGCCAGCAGTTTAGCGGGACTAGCGACAAGTGAGCAGTTCTTC.

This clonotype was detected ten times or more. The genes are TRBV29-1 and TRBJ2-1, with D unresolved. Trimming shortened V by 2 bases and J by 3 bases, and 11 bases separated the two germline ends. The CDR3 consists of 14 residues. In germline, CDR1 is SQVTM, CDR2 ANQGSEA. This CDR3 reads CSVERSEFYNEQFF. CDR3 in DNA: TGCAGCGTTGAAAGAAGCGAATTCTACAATGAGCAGTTCTTC.

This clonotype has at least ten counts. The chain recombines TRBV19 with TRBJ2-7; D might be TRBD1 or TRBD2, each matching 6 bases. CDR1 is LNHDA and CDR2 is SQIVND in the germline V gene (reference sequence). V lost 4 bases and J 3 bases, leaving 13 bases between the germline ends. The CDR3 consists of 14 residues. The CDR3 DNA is TGTGCCAGTAGTACCAGGGGAGGACGCTACGAGCAGTACTTC. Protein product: CASSTRGGRYEQYF.

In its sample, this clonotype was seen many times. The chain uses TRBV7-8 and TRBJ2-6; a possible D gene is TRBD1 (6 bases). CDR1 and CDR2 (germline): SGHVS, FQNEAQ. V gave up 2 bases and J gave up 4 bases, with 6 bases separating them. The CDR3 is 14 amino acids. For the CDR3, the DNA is TGTGCCAGCAGCTTAAGGGGGGGGGCCAACGTCCTGACTTTC. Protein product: CASSLRGGANVLTF.

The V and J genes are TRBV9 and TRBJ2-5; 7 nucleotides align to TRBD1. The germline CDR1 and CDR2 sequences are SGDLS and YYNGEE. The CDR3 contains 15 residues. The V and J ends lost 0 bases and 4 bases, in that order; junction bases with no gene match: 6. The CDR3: CASSVAGTAPETQYF. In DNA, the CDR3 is TGTGCCAGCAGCGTAGCGGGGACAGCCCCAGAGACCCAGTACTTC.